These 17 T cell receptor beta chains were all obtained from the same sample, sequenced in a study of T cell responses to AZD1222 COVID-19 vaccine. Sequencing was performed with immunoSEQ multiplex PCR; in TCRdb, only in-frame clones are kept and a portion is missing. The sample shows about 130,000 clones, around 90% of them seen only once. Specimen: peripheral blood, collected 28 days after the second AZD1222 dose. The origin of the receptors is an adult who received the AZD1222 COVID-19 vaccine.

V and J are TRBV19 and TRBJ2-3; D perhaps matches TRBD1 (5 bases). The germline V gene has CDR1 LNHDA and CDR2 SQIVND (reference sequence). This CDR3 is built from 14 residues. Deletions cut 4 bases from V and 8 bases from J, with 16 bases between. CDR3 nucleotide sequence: TGTGCCAGTAGTAGAGACTCAGGGTCGGGTACGCAGTATTTT. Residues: CASSRDSGSGTQYF.

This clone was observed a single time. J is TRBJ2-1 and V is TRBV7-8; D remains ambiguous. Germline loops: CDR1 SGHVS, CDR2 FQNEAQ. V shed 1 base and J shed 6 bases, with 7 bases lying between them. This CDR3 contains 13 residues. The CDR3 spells CASSLDLINEQFF. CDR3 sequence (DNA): TGTGCCAGCAGCTTAGACCTTATCAATGAGCAGTTCTTC.

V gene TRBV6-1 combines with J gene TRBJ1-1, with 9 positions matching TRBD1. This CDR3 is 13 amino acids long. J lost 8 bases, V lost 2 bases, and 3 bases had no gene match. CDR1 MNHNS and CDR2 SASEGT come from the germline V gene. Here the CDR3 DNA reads TGTGCCAGCAGTGAAAAGGACAGGGGCGAAGCTTTCTTT. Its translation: CASSEKDRGEAFF.

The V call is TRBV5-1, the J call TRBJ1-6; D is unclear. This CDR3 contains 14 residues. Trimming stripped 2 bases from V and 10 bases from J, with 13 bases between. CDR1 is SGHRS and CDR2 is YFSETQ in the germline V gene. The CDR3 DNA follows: TGCGCCAGCAGCTTATATGCTTCCGAGTCACCCCTCCACTTT. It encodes CASSLYASESPLHF.

CDR3 bases: TGTGCCAGCAGCTTAGAGGCGGGACAGGGATATGGCTACACCTTC. Translated, it gives CASSLEAGQGYGYTF. The chain uses TRBV11-2 and TRBJ1-2, with 9 positions matching TRBD1. The germline CDR1 and CDR2 sequences are SGHAT and FQNNGV. The CDR3 extends over 15 amino acids. V shed 0 bases and J 5 bases; nucleotides not matched to a gene: 4. Filled out from reference TRBV11-2 and TRBJ1-2, the complete variable domain reads EAGVAQSPRYKIIEKRQSVAFWCNPISGHATLYWYQQILGQGPKLLIQFQNNGVVDDSQLPKDRFSAERLKGVDSTLKIQPAKLEDSAVYLCASSLEAGQGYGYTFGSGTRLTVV.

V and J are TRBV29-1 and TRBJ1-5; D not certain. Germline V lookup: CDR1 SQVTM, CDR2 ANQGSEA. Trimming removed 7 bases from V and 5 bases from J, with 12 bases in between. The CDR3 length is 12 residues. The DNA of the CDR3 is TGCAGCGACCCCAAAGGAGATCAGCCCCAGCATTTT. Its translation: CSDPKGDQPQHF. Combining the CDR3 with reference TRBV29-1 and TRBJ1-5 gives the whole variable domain SAVISQKPSRDICQRGTSLTIQCQVDSQVTMMFWYRQQPGQSLTLIATANQGSEATYESGFVIDKFPISRPNLTFSTLTVSNMSPEDSSIYLCSDPKGDQPQHFGDGTRLSIL.

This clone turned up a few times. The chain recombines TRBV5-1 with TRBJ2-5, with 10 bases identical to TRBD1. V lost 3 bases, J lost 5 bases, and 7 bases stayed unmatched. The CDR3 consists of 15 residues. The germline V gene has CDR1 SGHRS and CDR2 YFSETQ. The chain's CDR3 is CASSSTGTGVETQYF. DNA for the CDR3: TGCGCCAGCAGCTCCACCGGGACAGGGGTTGAGACCCAGTACTTC.

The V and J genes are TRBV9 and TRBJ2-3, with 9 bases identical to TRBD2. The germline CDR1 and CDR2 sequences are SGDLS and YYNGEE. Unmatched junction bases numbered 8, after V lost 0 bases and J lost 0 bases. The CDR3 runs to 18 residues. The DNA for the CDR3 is TGTGCCAGCAGCGTAGATCTAGCGGGGCCTGATAGCACAGATACGCAGTATTTT. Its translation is CASSVDLAGPDSTDTQYF.

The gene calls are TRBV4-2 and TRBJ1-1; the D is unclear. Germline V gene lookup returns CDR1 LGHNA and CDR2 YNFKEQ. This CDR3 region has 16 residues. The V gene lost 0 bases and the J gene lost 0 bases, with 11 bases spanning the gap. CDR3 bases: TGTGCCAGCAGCCAAGATCCGGCACCGATGAACACTGAAGCTTTCTTT. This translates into CASSQDPAPMNTEAFF.

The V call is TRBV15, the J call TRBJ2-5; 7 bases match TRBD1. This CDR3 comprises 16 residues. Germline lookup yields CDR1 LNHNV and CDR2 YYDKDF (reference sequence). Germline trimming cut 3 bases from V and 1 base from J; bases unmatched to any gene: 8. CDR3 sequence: CATSRANRGLQETQYF. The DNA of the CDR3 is TGTGCCACCAGCAGGGCGAACAGGGGCCTCCAAGAGACCCAGTACTTC.

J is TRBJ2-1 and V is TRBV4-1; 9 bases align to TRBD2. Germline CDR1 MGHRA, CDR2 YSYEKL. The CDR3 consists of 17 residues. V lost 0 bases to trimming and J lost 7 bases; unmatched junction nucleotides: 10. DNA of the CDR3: TGCGCCAGCAGCCAAGACCCTCTGACTAGCGGTATTAATGAGCAGTTCTTC. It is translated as CASSQDPLTSGINEQFF.

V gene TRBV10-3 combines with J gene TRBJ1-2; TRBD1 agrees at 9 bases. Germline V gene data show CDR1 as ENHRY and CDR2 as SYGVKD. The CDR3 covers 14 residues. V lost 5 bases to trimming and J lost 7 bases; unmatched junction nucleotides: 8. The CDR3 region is CAISKDRGRAGYTF. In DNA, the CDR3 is TGTGCCATCAGTAAAGACAGGGGGAGGGCTGGCTACACCTTC.

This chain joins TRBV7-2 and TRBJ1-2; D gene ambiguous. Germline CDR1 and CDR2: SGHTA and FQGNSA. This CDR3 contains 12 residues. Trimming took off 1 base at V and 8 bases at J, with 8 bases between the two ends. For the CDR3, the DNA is TGTGCCAGCAGCTTAGACGGGCGGGGCTACACCTTC. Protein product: CASSLDGRGYTF. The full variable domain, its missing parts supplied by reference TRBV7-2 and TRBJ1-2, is GAGVSQSPSNKVTEKGKDVELRCDPISGHTALYWYRQSLGQGLEFLIYFQGNSAPDKSGLPSDRFSAERTGGSVSTLTIQRTQQEDSAVYLCASSLDGRGYTFGSGTRLTVV.

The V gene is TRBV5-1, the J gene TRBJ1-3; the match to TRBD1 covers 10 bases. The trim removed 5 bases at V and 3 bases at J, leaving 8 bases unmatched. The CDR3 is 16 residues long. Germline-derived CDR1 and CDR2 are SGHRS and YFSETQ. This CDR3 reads CASRNGDRGDGNTIYF. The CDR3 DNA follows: TGCGCCAGCAGAAACGGGGACAGGGGAGATGGAAACACCATATATTTT.

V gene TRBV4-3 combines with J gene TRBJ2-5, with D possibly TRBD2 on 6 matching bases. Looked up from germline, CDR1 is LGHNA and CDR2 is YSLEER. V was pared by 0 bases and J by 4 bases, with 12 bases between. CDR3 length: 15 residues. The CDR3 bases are TGCGCCAGCAGCCAAGATCTGGGGGGAGGAGAGACCCAGTACTTC. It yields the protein CASSQDLGGGETQYF.

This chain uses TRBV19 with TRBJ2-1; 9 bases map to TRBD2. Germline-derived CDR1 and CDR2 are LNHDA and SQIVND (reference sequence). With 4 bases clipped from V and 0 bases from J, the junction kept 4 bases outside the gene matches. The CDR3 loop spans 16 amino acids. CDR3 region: CASSKASGTSYNEQFF. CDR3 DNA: TGTGCCAGTAGTAAGGCTAGCGGGACCTCCTACAATGAGCAGTTCTTC.

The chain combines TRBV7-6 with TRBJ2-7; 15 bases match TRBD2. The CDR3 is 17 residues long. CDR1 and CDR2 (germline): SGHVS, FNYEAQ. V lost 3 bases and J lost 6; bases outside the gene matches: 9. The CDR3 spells CASSFQGTSGGSGEQYF. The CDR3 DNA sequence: TGTGCCAGCAGCTTCCAGGGGACTAGCGGGGGGAGTGGCGAGCAGTACTTC. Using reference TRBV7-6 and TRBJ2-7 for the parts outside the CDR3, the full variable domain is GAGVSQSPRYKVTKRGQDVALRCDPISGHVSLYWYRQALGQGPEFLTYFNYEAQQDKSGLPNDRFSAERPEGSISTLTIQRTEQRDSAMYRCASSFQGTSGGSGEQYFGPGTRLTVT.